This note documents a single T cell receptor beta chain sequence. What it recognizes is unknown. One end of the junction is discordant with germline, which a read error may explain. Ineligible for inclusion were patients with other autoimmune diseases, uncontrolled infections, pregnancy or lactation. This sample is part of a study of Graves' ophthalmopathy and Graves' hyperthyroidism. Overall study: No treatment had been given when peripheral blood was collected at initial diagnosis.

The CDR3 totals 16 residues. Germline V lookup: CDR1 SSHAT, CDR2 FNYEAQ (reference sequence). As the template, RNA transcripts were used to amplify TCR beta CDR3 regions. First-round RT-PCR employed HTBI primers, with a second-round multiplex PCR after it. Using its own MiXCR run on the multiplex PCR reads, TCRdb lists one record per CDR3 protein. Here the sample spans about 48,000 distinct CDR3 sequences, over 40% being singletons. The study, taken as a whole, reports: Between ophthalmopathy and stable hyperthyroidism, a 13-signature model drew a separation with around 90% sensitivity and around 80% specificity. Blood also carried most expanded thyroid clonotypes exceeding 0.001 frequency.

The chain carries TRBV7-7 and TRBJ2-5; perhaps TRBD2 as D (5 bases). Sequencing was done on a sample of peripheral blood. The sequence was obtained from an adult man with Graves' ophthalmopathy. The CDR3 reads CASSLAPPRTGETQYF. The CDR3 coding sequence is TGTGCTAGCAGCTTAGCGCCACCTCGGACGGGAGAGACCCAGTACTTC.